These 29 T cell receptor beta chains originate from one sample sequenced in a study of T cells in Graves' hyperthyroidism and ophthalmopathy. TCR beta CDR3 regions were amplified from RNA transcripts. With the HTBI primer set, the TCR CDR3 went through a first round of RT-PCR. Each CDR3 protein gets one entry after TCRdb re-called the multiplex PCR reads with MiXCR. The sample lists about 410,000 distinct CDR3 sequences; under 15% were seen once. The sequencing input was blood. These receptors came from a man younger than 35 with Graves' ophthalmopathy.

This clonotype showed up many times. The gene calls are TRBV24-1 and TRBJ2-1; D ambiguous. The length of the CDR3 is 14 residues. V dropped 5 bases and J dropped 9 bases, with 16 bases sitting between them. Looked up from germline, CDR1 is KGHDR and CDR2 is SFDVKD. CDR3: CATSGPPSPTEQFF. The CDR3 bases are TGTGCCACCAGTGGTCCTCCCTCCCCGACTGAGCAGTTCTTC.

This clonotype was seen at least ten times. The chain carries TRBV18 and TRBJ2-3; TRBD1 aligns across 10 bases. Per germline, CDR1 KGHSH and CDR2 LQKENI. Trimming cost V 3 bases and J 4 bases; bases outside gene matches: 7. The CDR3 consists of 16 residues. The CDR3 is CASSPLTGGGADTQYF. In DNA form, the CDR3 reads TGTGCCAGCTCACCGTTGACAGGGGGCGGGGCAGATACGCAGTATTTT.

The table lists this clonotype with many counts. The chain carries TRBV11-2 and TRBJ2-7; D uncertain. The CDR3 is 12 residues long. In germline, CDR1 is SGHAT, CDR2 FQNNGV. V was pared by 4 bases and J by 3 bases, with 7 bases between. The CDR3 coding sequence is TGTGCCAGCAGCTCATACAGCTACGAGCAGTACTTC. It encodes CASSSYSYEQYF.

Ten or more counts support this clonotype. CDR3 amino acids: CASSFAGAGFADTQYF. CDR3 DNA sequence: TGTGCCAGCAGTTTCGCGGGAGCGGGATTTGCAGATACGCAGTATTTT. This chain joins TRBV6-1 and TRBJ2-3, with 7 positions matching TRBD2. The CDR3 extends over 16 amino acids. Germline V gene sequence: CDR1 MNHNS, CDR2 SASEGT. V gave up 5 bases and J gave up 4 bases; unmatched junction bases: 12.

This clonotype has at least ten counts. CDR3 sequence: CSARDPLQGAYTEAFF. CDR3 sequence (DNA): TGCAGTGCTAGAGATCCACTTCAGGGGGCTTACACTGAAGCTTTCTTT. The gene calls are TRBV20-1 and TRBJ1-1, with 8 bases lining up with TRBD1. Germline V lookup: CDR1 DFQATT, CDR2 SNEGSKA (reference sequence). V lost 0 bases to trimming and J lost 3 bases; unmatched junction nucleotides: 9. The CDR3 extends over 16 amino acids.

This CDR3 reads CASEGAGINYGYTF. In DNA, the CDR3 is TGTGCCAGCGAGGGGGCAGGGATTAACTATGGCTACACCTTC. This sequence joins TRBV25-1 and TRBJ1-2; the match to TRBD1 covers 7 bases. CDR1 MGHDK and CDR2 SYGVNS come from the germline V gene. V was clipped by 8 bases and J by 1 base; unmatched bases: 7. CDR3 length: 14 residues.

This clonotype appeared many times. The V call is TRBV20-1, the J call TRBJ1-1; the D gene is possibly TRBD1 (5 bases). The ends were cut back, 0 bases at V and 3 bases at J, with 8 bases in the middle. CDR1 DFQATT and CDR2 SNEGSKA come from the germline V gene (reference sequence). The CDR3 runs to 13 residues. The CDR3 coding sequence is TGCAGTGCTAGAGAGGACACCTACACTGAAGCTTTCTTT. This encodes CSAREDTYTEAFF.

This clonotype was seen more than once but under ten times. V is TRBV27 and J is TRBJ2-5; 9 bases agree with TRBD1. The length of the CDR3 is 15 residues. V lost 5 bases and J lost 5; bases outside the gene matches: 9. CDR1 is MNHEY, CDR2 SMNVEV, per germline (reference sequence). The CDR3 loop is CASSPGQGFMETQYF. CDR3 bases: TGTGCCAGCAGTCCCGGACAGGGGTTTATGGAGACCCAGTACTTC.

Only one count was recorded for this clonotype. V is TRBV19 and J is TRBJ1-2; D is perhaps TRBD1 (5 bases). The CDR3 is 13 residues long. In germline, CDR1 is LNHDA, CDR2 SQIVND (reference sequence). V dropped 5 bases and J dropped 4 bases, with 11 bases sitting between them. The DNA of the CDR3 is TGTGCCAGTAGTCCCCGGGGCGCCTATGGCTACACCTTC. Encoded protein: CASSPRGAYGYTF.

In its sample, this clonotype was seen many times. The chain joins TRBV27 to TRBJ1-1, with TRBD1 matching 7 bases. The V and J ends lost 7 bases and 2 bases, in that order; junction bases with no gene match: 10. The V gene's germline CDR1 is MNHEY and CDR2 SMNVEV (reference sequence). The CDR3 runs to 15 residues. The DNA of the CDR3 is TGTGCCAGCATAGCTGGACAGGTCGGAAACACTGAAGCTTTCTTT. It specifies CASIAGQVGNTEAFF.

For this clonotype: Possible read error: a much larger clone is one base away. The chain is built from TRBV5-1 and TRBJ1-2; no definite D call. CDR3 length: 14 residues. The ends were cut back, 4 bases at V and 8 bases at J, with 18 bases in the middle. In germline, CDR1 is SGHRS, CDR2 YFSETQ. Written as DNA, the CDR3 is TGCGCCAGCAGCCTCCAGCAGCAGTATCAAGGCTACACCTTC. Residues: CASSLQQQYQGYTF.

This clonotype was seen many times. The V and J genes are TRBV3-1 and TRBJ1-2; no reliable D call. The CDR3 sequence is 12 residues long. The germline CDR1 and CDR2 sequences are LGHDT and YNNKEL (reference sequence). Trimming cost V 1 base and J 8 bases, with 8 bases left between them. DNA for the CDR3: TGTGCCAGCAGCCAAGGAGATGGAGGCTACACCTTC. Translating gives CASSQGDGGYTF.

This clonotype was observed at least ten times. The CDR3 coding sequence is TGTGCCAGCAGCTTAGAAGTCACCACAGATACGCAGTATTTT. This sequence encodes CASSLEVTTDTQYF. This chain uses TRBV11-2 with TRBJ2-3, with no clear D. The V gene's germline CDR1 is SGHAT and CDR2 FQNNGV. The CDR3 is 14 amino acids. The V and J ends lost 0 bases and 2 bases respectively, with 6 bases between them.

The rearrangement links TRBV18 to TRBJ2-1; the D gene is possibly TRBD2 (6 bases). CDR1 is KGHSH, CDR2 LQKENI, per germline. CDR3 size: 15 residues. The V end lost 3 bases, the J end lost 3 bases, and 12 bases lay between the germline ends. The CDR3 loop reads CASSPGGSGYNEQFF. CDR3 nucleotides: TGTGCCAGCTCACCCGGGGGTTCCGGCTACAATGAGCAGTTCTTC.

The rearrangement joins TRBV6-6 to TRBJ2-2, with TRBD1 matching 12 bases. Germline CDR1 MNHNY, CDR2 SVGAGI (reference sequence). The CDR3 is made up of 17 amino acids. V dropped 2 bases and J dropped 8; count of bases not matched to a gene: 9. As DNA, the CDR3 is TGTGCCAGCAGTTACGGCCCGGGACAGGGGGCGGGGGGGGAGCTGTTTTTT. Translating it yields CASSYGPGQGAGGELFF.

The chain couples TRBV5-5 to TRBJ2-3, with TRBD2 matching over 7 bases. Trimming removed 2 bases from V and 2 bases from J; junction bases left unmatched: 14. This CDR3 spans 18 amino acids. CDR1 and CDR2 (germline): SGHKS, YYEKEE (reference sequence). The CDR3 region has the DNA TGTGCCAGCAGCTTCCCAAGCCAGACTAGCACGTTCACAGATACGCAGTATTTT. This translates into CASSFPSQTSTFTDTQYF. The whole variable domain, remainder taken from reference TRBV5-5 and TRBJ2-3, is DAGVTQSPTHLIKTRGQQVTLRCSPISGHKSVSWYQQVLGQGPQFIFQYYEKEERGRGNFPDRFSARQFPNYSSELNVNALLLGDSALYLCASSFPSQTSTFTDTQYFGPGTRLTVL.

This clonotype was observed many times. The chain joins TRBV2 to TRBJ2-3; no firm D call. Trimming left V 8 bases short and J 0 bases short, with 12 bases between. Germline V gives CDR1 SNHLY, CDR2 FYNNEI. The CDR3 runs to 14 residues. The chain's CDR3 is CASFRDTSTDTQYF. In nucleotides, the CDR3 is TGTGCCAGCTTCCGAGACACTAGCACAGATACGCAGTATTTT.

In the case of this clonotype: A much larger clonotype is one base distant, so this may be a read error. This CDR3 fails to terminate in the conserved phenylalanine or tryptophan, so it likely reflects a read error. V and J are TRBV6-2 or TRBV6-3 and TRBJ1-3; the D is unclear. The length of the CDR3 is 14 residues. The ends were cut back, 10 bases at V and 0 bases at J, with 13 bases in the middle. Germline V gene data show CDR1 as MNHEY and CDR2 as SVGEGT. The CDR3 loop is CATLGLYSGNTIYS. Here the CDR3 DNA reads TGTGCCACCTTAGGGCTTTACTCTGGAAACACCATATATTCT.

This clonotype appeared many times. The chain uses TRBV6-1 and TRBJ1-2; TRBD1 is a possible D gene (6 bases). CDR1 is MNHNS and CDR2 is SASEGT in the germline V gene. There are 15 residues in the CDR3. Deletions cut 4 bases from V and 4 bases from J, with 16 bases between. The CDR3 sequence is CASSGEAGAVYGYTF. CDR3 DNA sequence: TGTGCCAGCAGTGGAGAGGCAGGGGCGGTCTATGGCTACACCTTC.

This clonotype was observed once. The chain recombines TRBV18 with TRBJ1-4; no reliable D call. V lost 1 base and J 1 base, leaving 7 bases between the germline ends. The CDR3 runs to 15 residues. Germline-derived CDR1 and CDR2 are KGHSH and LQKENI. The CDR3 nucleotides are TGTGCCAGCTCACCACAGCAAGTAACTAATGAAAAACTGTTTTTT. This sequence encodes CASSPQQVTNEKLFF.

This clonotype was counted ten times or more. J is TRBJ2-7 and V is TRBV6-6, with a tentative D call TRBD2 (5 bases). Per the germline V gene, CDR1 is MNHNY and CDR2 is SVGAGI (reference sequence). Trimming left V 0 bases short and J 5 bases short, with 14 bases between. The CDR3 has 15 amino acids. In DNA, the CDR3 is TGTGCCAGCAGTTACTCGGGTGGCACTAGGGACGAGCAGTACTTC. This sequence encodes CASSYSGGTRDEQYF.

This clonotype was observed many times. This chain uses TRBV29-1 with TRBJ2-5; the match to TRBD2 covers 12 bases. Germline CDR1 reads SQVTM; CDR2 reads ANQGSEA. Trimming removed 1 base from V and 5 bases from J; junction bases left unmatched: 2. This CDR3 is built from 14 residues. The CDR3 loop is CSVEGLAGVETQYF. The CDR3 DNA reads TGCAGCGTTGAAGGACTAGCGGGAGTGGAGACCCAGTACTTC.

Many counts were recorded for this clonotype. The genes are TRBV27 and TRBJ2-7, with D unresolved. V was clipped by 5 bases and J by 4 bases, with 15 bases between them. The CDR3 totals 14 residues. CDR1 is MNHEY and CDR2 is SMNVEV in the germline V gene (reference sequence). Here the CDR3 DNA reads TGTGCCAGCAGTCATAGACCTTCCGAGTACGAGCAGTACTTC. It specifies CASSHRPSEYEQYF.

This clonotype showed up many times. V gene TRBV28 combines with J gene TRBJ1-1; no firm D call. Trimming cost V 3 bases and J 5 bases, with 4 bases left between them. Germline V CDR1 and CDR2: MDHEN, SYDVKM. This CDR3 has 11 amino acids. The CDR3 nucleotides are TGTGCCAGCAGTTTTAGTACTGAAGCTTTCTTT. The encoded protein is CASSFSTEAFF.

The V and J genes are TRBV6-1 and TRBJ2-2; D may be TRBD2 (6 bases). Germline V gene data show CDR1 as MNHNS and CDR2 as SASEGT. The CDR3 has 14 residues. Deletions cut 3 bases from V and 9 bases from J, with 14 bases between. The chain's CDR3 is CASSEQRAGWELFF. The CDR3 nucleotides read TGTGCCAGCAGTGAGCAGCGGGCGGGCTGGGAGCTGTTTTTT.

At least ten counts were recorded for this clonotype. J is TRBJ2-1 and V is TRBV7-2; D unclear. Deletions cut 5 bases from V and 3 bases from J, with 11 bases between. The CDR3 contains 14 residues. Germline V lookup: CDR1 SGHTA, CDR2 FQGNSA. CDR3 loop: CASSHSENYNEQFF. The DNA of the CDR3 is TGTGCCAGCAGCCATTCGGAGAACTACAATGAGCAGTTCTTC.

This clonotype was seen ten or more times. This chain joins TRBV20-1 and TRBJ1-2, with 9 bases fitting TRBD1. CDR1 and CDR2 (germline): DFQATT, SNEGSKA (reference sequence). V lost 5 bases and J lost 7; bases outside the gene matches: 5. The CDR3 has 12 amino acids. This CDR3 reads CSAPTGGSGYTF. Written as DNA, the CDR3 is TGCAGTGCTCCAACAGGGGGCTCTGGCTACACCTTC.

This clonotype was recorded a few times. This chain connects TRBV4-1 to TRBJ2-5, with 8 bases matching TRBD2. J was trimmed by 1 base and V by 4 bases; bases with no gene match: 8. The germline V gene encodes CDR1 MGHRA and CDR2 YSYEKL. This CDR3 is built from 16 residues. As DNA, the CDR3 is TGCGCCAGCAGCCCCCTGGGTAGCGGGGCCCAAGAGACCCAGTACTTC. As protein: CASSPLGSGAQETQYF.

This clonotype came up a few times. The chain employs TRBV5-1 and TRBJ1-1; D is unclear. With 3 bases removed from V and 6 bases from J, the gap between germline ends came to 21 bases. The CDR3 sequence is 16 residues long. Germline loops: CDR1 SGHRS, CDR2 YFSETQ. The CDR3 DNA reads TGCGCCAGCAGCTCTACACTAATACATTCCGGGCCTGAAGCTTTCTTT. Residues: CASSSTLIHSGPEAFF.